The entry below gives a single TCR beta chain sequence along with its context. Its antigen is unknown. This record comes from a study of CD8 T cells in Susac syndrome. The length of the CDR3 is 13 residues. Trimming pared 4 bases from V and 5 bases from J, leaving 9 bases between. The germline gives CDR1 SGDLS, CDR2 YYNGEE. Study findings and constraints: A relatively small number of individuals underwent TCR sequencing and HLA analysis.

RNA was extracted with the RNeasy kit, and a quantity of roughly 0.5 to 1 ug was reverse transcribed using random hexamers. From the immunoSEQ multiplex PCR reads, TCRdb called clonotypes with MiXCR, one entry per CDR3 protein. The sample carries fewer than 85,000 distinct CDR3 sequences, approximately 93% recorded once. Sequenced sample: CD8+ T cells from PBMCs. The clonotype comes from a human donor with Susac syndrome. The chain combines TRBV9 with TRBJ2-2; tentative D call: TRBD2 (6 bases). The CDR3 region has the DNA TGTGCCAGCAGCCCCGCGGGAACCGGGGAGCTGTTTTTT. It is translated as CASSPAGTGELFF.